The 6 T cell receptor beta chains below were found in one sample sequenced in a study of identical twins. TCRdb re-called the 5' RACE reads with MiXCR, one entry per CDR3 protein. The sample contains about 890,000 distinct CDR3 sequences, 9% to 15% of which appear only once. This sample also belongs to another study, concerning yellow fever vaccine responses in identical twins.

The sample was PBMCs. The receptors stem from a woman between 18 and 30 years old in good health.

This clonotype was observed a few times. The rearrangement uses TRBV11-2 and TRBJ2-1; a weak D match, TRBD2 (6 bases). Germline CDR1 and CDR2: SGHAT and FQNNGV. The CDR3 consists of 12 residues. V was shortened by 4 bases and J by 15 bases, with 16 bases between the two germline ends. The CDR3 DNA sequence: TGTGCCAGCAGCTCCCTAGGGCAGGGACTGTTCTTC. It codes for CASSSLGQGLFF.

This clonotype was detected a few times. The V and J genes are TRBV20-1 and TRBJ2-5, with 7 bases aligning to TRBD2. The trim removed 6 bases at V and 4 bases at J, leaving 2 bases unmatched. The V gene's germline CDR1 is DFQATT and CDR2 SNEGSKA (reference sequence). This CDR3 has 11 residues. As DNA, the CDR3 is TGCAGTGCCTTAGCGGGAGAGACCCAGTACTTC. As protein: CSALAGETQYF.

The sample holds many counts of this clonotype. This rearrangement joins TRBV4-1 to TRBJ2-5; TRBD1 matches 9 bases. The junction had 6 bases not matched to a gene; V was cut back by 3 bases and J by 4 bases. The CDR3 has 15 amino acids. Germline assignment: CDR1 MGHRA and CDR2 YSYEKL. The CDR3 region is CASSQSMTGGETQYF. As DNA, the CDR3 is TGCGCCAGCAGCCAGTCAATGACAGGGGGAGAGACCCAGTACTTC.

The chain recombines TRBV19 with TRBJ2-3, with D unclear. V was pared by 7 bases and J by 0 bases, with 11 bases between. Per the germline V gene, CDR1 is LNHDA and CDR2 is SQIVND (reference sequence). The CDR3 loop spans 14 amino acids. CDR3 sequence (DNA): TGTGCCAGTACTTCCCACACTAGCACAGATACGCAGTATTTT. Its translation is CASTSHTSTDTQYF.

Many counts were recorded for this clonotype. The rearrangement joins TRBV7-3 to TRBJ2-5; D uncertain. The CDR3 has 13 residues. V shed 4 bases and J shed 4 bases, with 10 bases lying between them. Germline V gene lookup returns CDR1 SGHTA and CDR2 FQGTGA. The CDR3 is CASSSPRGETQYF. CDR3 sequence (DNA): TGTGCCAGCAGCTCGCCCCGTGGAGAGACCCAGTACTTC. The variable domain in full, completed from reference TRBV7-3 and TRBJ2-5, reads GAGVSQTPSNKVTEKGKYVELRCDPISGHTALYWYRQSLGQGPEFLIYFQGTGAADDSGLPNDRFFAVRPEGSVSTLKIQRTERGDSAVYLCASSSPRGETQYFGPGTRLLVL.

This clonotype appeared a few times. This chain uses TRBV5-1 with TRBJ2-7; D may be TRBD1 (5 bases). Trimming removed 4 bases at V and 2 bases at J, with 16 bases between. This CDR3 is 15 amino acids long. Looked up from germline, CDR1 is SGHRS and CDR2 is YFSETQ. As DNA, the CDR3 is TGCGCCAGCAGCCCCAGACAGCTTCTTACCTACGAGCAGTACTTC. It codes for CASSPRQLLTYEQYF.